This record covers a single TCR beta chain. Its antigen is undetermined. Sequencing of TCR beta drew on CD8+ and CD4+ T cells from blood. TEMRA cells were FACS-enriched, with CD8+ and CD4+ T cells isolated negatively. Random hexamers were used to reverse transcribe about 0.45 to 1 ug of RNA. Across 54 Vbeta and 13 Jbeta, immunoSEQ multiplex PCR amplified TCR beta CDR3. MiXCR was run by TCRdb on the immunoSEQ multiplex PCR reads, yielding one entry per CDR3 protein. The profile shows 150,000 to 200,000 distinct CDR3 sequences, approximately 96% of them singletons. Germline assignment: CDR1 SQVTM and CDR2 ANQGSEA. Trimming cost V 8 bases and J 4 bases; bases outside gene matches: 4. The CDR3 is made up of 13 amino acids. The data derive from a study of CD8 T cells in Susac syndrome. Study findings and constraints: The study acknowledged a relatively small number of individuals in its TCR sequencing and HLA analysis.

The sample taken for sequencing was CD4+ T cells from PBMCs. V usage is TRBV29-1 and J usage is TRBJ2-2; TRBD2 matches at 10 bases. The receptor's source is a human donor in good health. In nucleotides, the CDR3 is TGCAGCATCCGGACTAGCGGCACCGGGGAGCTGTTTTTT. It translates to CSIRTSGTGELFF.